The entry below gives a single TCR beta chain sequence along with its context. This clonotype has a handful of counts. Its antigen remains unidentified. No much larger clone exists at a distance of one base, and base qualities are not known. This specimen comes from a study of response to subunit inactivated influenza vaccine (dated by TCRdb to between 2017 and 2018). Looking at the study overall: Deep quantitative T cell receptor repertoire profiling was used in the study to track responses to a trivalent subunit inactivated influenza vaccine. Broad study findings and their caveats: According to the authors, only a limited number of new T cells may be recruited by each seasonal influenza vaccination.

Libraries were constructed by RT-PCR. The instrument given in TCRdb is Illumina HiSeq 2500. TCRdb applied fastp at Q25 and MiXCR to the public reads, then kept only in-frame beta chains. Each record represents a unique CDR3 protein, reported with the most common genes and DNA among its rows. The sample profile shows 550,000 to 650,000 distinct CDR3 sequences; approximately 10% of them were found once. Approximately 10% of the sample is taken by the ten largest. V drops 3 bases and J drops 3 bases, leaving 9 bases in between. The CDR3 covers 14 residues, taking in both the cysteine and the phenylalanine. Just CDR3 DNA is preserved here, 42 bases in frame from base 1.

Sample: PBMCs from blood, taken on the day of vaccination. The clonotype originates from a man aged 45 to 65 who received an inactivated influenza vaccine. Donor details come from another sample of the same person, matched by shared clones. The chain joins TRBV12-3 or TRBV12-4 to TRBJ2-1, with the D gene call left open. The nucleotide sequence is TGTGCCAGCAGTTTCGATAACAGCTACAATGAGCAGTTCTTC. This codes for CASSFDNSYNEQFF.